The 18 T cell receptor beta chains below come from one sample, sequenced in a study of T-cell reconstitution after alpha-beta-depleted transplantation in children. Using unique molecular identifiers, the investigators prepared the TCRbeta library. TCRdb processed the PCR reads anew with MiXCR; each CDR3 protein has one entry. The sample records about 250,000 distinct CDR3 sequences, 20% to 30% being singletons. This material consisted of PBMCs, mostly from graft donor cells, taken 360 days after TCRalphabeta/CD19-depleted stem cell transplant. Receptor source: a female patient between 2 and 15 years old who had a stem cell transplant for congenital amegakaryocytic thrombocytopenia, so the T cells may come from the graft donor.

V usage is TRBV29-1 and J usage is TRBJ2-7, with TRBD2 identical over 9 bases. Germline V CDR1 and CDR2: SQVTM, ANQGSEA. The CDR3 is 13 residues long. J was trimmed by 3 bases and V by 1 base; bases with no gene match: 1. CDR3 amino acids: CSVEGSGSYEQYF. In nucleotides, the CDR3 is TGCAGCGTTGAAGGTAGCGGGAGCTACGAGCAGTACTTC.

V usage is TRBV2 and J usage is TRBJ1-5; 7 bases are shared with TRBD1. V lost 8 bases and J lost 7; bases outside the gene matches: 8. The CDR3 loop spans 13 amino acids. Germline assignment: CDR1 SNHLY and CDR2 FYNNEI. CDR3 region: CASHDRAGQPQHF. The DNA for the CDR3 is TGTGCCAGCCACGACAGGGCTGGACAGCCCCAGCATTTT. Filled out from reference TRBV2 and TRBJ1-5, the complete variable domain reads EPEVTQTPSHQVTQMGQEVILRCVPISNHLYFYWYRQILGQKVEFLVSFYNNEISEKSEIFDDQFSVERPDGSNFTLKIRSTKLEDSAMYFCASHDRAGQPQHFGDGTRLSIL.

The V gene is TRBV5-1, the J gene TRBJ1-3; D is undetermined. Trimming took off 1 base at V and 4 bases at J, with 6 bases between the two ends. The germline V gene encodes CDR1 SGHRS and CDR2 YFSETQ. This CDR3 is built from 13 residues. CDR3: CASSLPDGNTIYF. CDR3 sequence (DNA): TGCGCCAGCAGCTTGCCCGACGGAAACACCATATATTTT.

This clonotype was detected a few times. The rearrangement uses TRBV7-8 and TRBJ2-7; 14 bases map to TRBD2. V lost 4 bases, J lost 2 bases, and 13 bases stayed unmatched. Germline values: CDR1 SGHVS, CDR2 FQNEAQ. The CDR3 spans 19 residues. CDR3 nucleotide sequence: TGTGCCAGCAGCTGGACTTCCGGGACTAGCGGGGGTTACCCCTACGAGCAGTACTTC. As protein: CASSWTSGTSGGYPYEQYF.

The chain links TRBV7-8 to TRBJ2-3; a weak D match, TRBD1 (6 bases). The V end lost 9 bases, the J end lost 4 bases, and 17 bases lay between the germline ends. Germline CDR1 is SGHVS and CDR2 is FQNEAQ. The CDR3 contains 14 residues. The CDR3 protein is CASGRGLSADTQYF. The CDR3 region has the DNA TGTGCCAGTGGCAGGGGATTGAGTGCAGATACGCAGTATTTT. The full variable domain, with the rest looked up from reference TRBV7-8 and TRBJ2-3, is GAGVSQSPRYKVAKRGQDVALRCDPISGHVSLFWYQQALGQGPEFLTYFQNEAQLDKSGLPSDRFFAERPEGSVSTLKIQRTQQEDSAVYLCASGRGLSADTQYFGPGTRLTVL.

This clonotype was seen repeatedly, ten times or more. The chain joins TRBV28 to TRBJ1-2, with D maybe TRBD1 (5 bases). The CDR3 sequence is 13 residues long. CDR1 is MDHEN, CDR2 SYDVKM, per germline. V lost 3 bases and J 4 bases, leaving 9 bases between the germline ends. Here the CDR3 reads CASSLTVLYGYTF. In nucleotides, the CDR3 is TGTGCCAGCAGTTTGACAGTTCTCTATGGCTACACCTTC.

CDR3 amino acids: CASSWARLETQYF. DNA of the CDR3: TGTGCCAGCAGCTGGGCGCGGCTTGAGACCCAGTACTTC. The chain is built from TRBV11-2 and TRBJ2-5, with D uncertain. The CDR3 has 13 amino acids. Germline assignment: CDR1 SGHAT and CDR2 FQNNGV. Trimming left V 4 bases short and J 5 bases short, with 11 bases between. The full variable domain, rest sourced from reference TRBV11-2 and TRBJ2-5, is EAGVAQSPRYKIIEKRQSVAFWCNPISGHATLYWYQQILGQGPKLLIQFQNNGVVDDSQLPKDRFSAERLKGVDSTLKIQPAKLEDSAVYLCASSWARLETQYFGPGTRLLVL.

This clonotype showed up just a few times. The chain recombines TRBV2 with TRBJ2-3; the D is unclear. CDR3 length: 14 residues. V lost 7 bases and J lost 0, with 11 bases in between. The germline V gene encodes CDR1 SNHLY and CDR2 FYNNEI. The DNA for the CDR3 is TGTGCCAGCATAAGGAAGACTAGCACAGATACGCAGTATTTT. It translates to CASIRKTSTDTQYF.

The chain uses TRBV7-2 and TRBJ1-3; D is perhaps TRBD1 (6 bases). V dropped 6 bases and J dropped 4 bases, with 19 bases sitting between them. Germline assignment: CDR1 SGHTA and CDR2 FQGNSA. CDR3 length: 16 residues. The CDR3 loop reads CASSRGTLVSGNTIYF. In nucleotides, the CDR3 is TGTGCCAGCAGTCGGGGGACACTGGTTTCCGGAAACACCATATATTTT.

This chain joins TRBV20-1 and TRBJ2-3; 7 bases line up with TRBD2. Germline trimming cut 0 bases from V and 2 bases from J; bases unmatched to any gene: 5. The CDR3 is made up of 15 amino acids. CDR1 and CDR2 from the germline V gene are DFQATT and SNEGSKA (reference sequence). For the CDR3, the DNA is TGCAGTGCTAGAGATCCTAGCGGCAACACAGATACGCAGTATTTT. Translation: CSARDPSGNTDTQYF.

This clonotype was counted ten times or more. The V and J genes are TRBV12-3 or TRBV12-4 and TRBJ2-1; D is possibly TRBD2 (5 bases). There are 12 residues in the CDR3. V was cut by 7 bases and J by 7 bases, with 11 bases left in between. The CDR3, as DNA: TGTGCCAGCACCCAGAGAGGGAATGAGCAGTTCTTC. It is translated as CASTQRGNEQFF.

This clonotype was found once. Germline and junction disagree at one end, which may indicate a read error. The chain joins TRBV6-5 to TRBJ2-1, with 9 bases fitting TRBD1. Germline V gene lookup returns CDR1 MNHEY and CDR2 SVGAGI. The CDR3 covers 16 residues. This CDR3 reads CARSYWGQGQGNEQFF. The DNA for the CDR3 is TGTGCCCGCAGTTACTGGGGACAGGGTCAAGGCAATGAGCAGTTCTTC.

This chain connects TRBV2 to TRBJ2-3; a weak D match, TRBD2 (7 bases). Germline values: CDR1 SNHLY, CDR2 FYNNEI. The CDR3 contains 16 residues. V was shortened by 6 bases and J by 3 bases, with 19 bases between the two germline ends. The chain's CDR3 is CASSEIPGGKTDTQYF. The CDR3 coding sequence is TGTGCCAGCAGCGAAATTCCGGGGGGCAAAACAGATACGCAGTATTTT.

This clonotype has more than one count but fewer than ten. This chain uses TRBV9 with TRBJ2-1; no definite D call. This CDR3 has 14 residues. The V and J ends lost 2 bases and 10 bases respectively, with 16 bases between them. Germline-derived CDR1 and CDR2 are SGDLS and YYNGEE. Here the CDR3 reads CASSVRSGPREQFF. CDR3 sequence (DNA): TGTGCCAGCAGCGTGAGGTCCGGGCCTAGAGAGCAGTTCTTC.

The rearrangement links TRBV20-1 to TRBJ2-1; 13 bases fit TRBD2. Germline trimming cut 5 bases from V and 10 bases from J; bases unmatched to any gene: 14. The CDR3 covers 16 residues. Germline loops: CDR1 DFQATT, CDR2 SNEGSKA (reference sequence). CDR3 coding DNA: TGCAGTGCTCGTACCCCAACTAGCGGGAGGGCCTTAGAGCAGTTCTTC. This codes for CSARTPTSGRALEQFF.

This clonotype was detected a few times. The rearrangement joins TRBV12-3 or TRBV12-4 to TRBJ1-2; 7 bases match TRBD1. The V and J ends lost 3 bases and 8 bases, in that order; junction bases with no gene match: 6. The CDR3 contains 13 residues. The CDR3 DNA sequence: TGTGCCAGCAGTTTTGAGGGGGCGCGGGGCTACACCTTC. Protein sequence: CASSFEGARGYTF.

This clonotype was detected only a few times. The genes are TRBV7-9 and TRBJ2-7, with D perhaps matching TRBD1 (6 bases). V gave up 4 bases and J gave up 1 base, with 17 bases separating them. Germline V gene data show CDR1 as SEHNR and CDR2 as FQNEAQ (reference sequence). The CDR3 is 16 amino acids. The CDR3: CASSSHTPTGSYEQYF. CDR3 bases: TGTGCCAGCAGCTCCCACACCCCGACAGGTTCCTACGAGCAGTACTTC.

The V gene is TRBV11-1, the J gene TRBJ2-5; possible D gene TRBD1, 5 bases. The ends were cut back, 3 bases at V and 5 bases at J, with 10 bases in the middle. The CDR3 runs to 13 residues. Looked up from germline, CDR1 is SGHAT and CDR2 is FQDESV (reference sequence). Here the CDR3 reads CASSFGRDETQYF. The CDR3 bases are TGTGCCAGCAGCTTTGGCAGGGATGAGACCCAGTACTTC.